Sequencing of this T cell receptor (beta chain) was carried out in a study of blood T cell repertoires in COVID-19. The wider study: PBMCs, B-cell-depleted T cells, or T cells were the source of the cDNA or gDNA that made up the material.

In Seattle, patients joined the study during active infection and were tracked longitudinally. In the study's own analysis: Amplification with reference gene primers provided the estimates of nucleated cell counts. The table came from immunoSEQ multiplex PCR; TCRdb's copy has only in-frame clones and leaves some out. V and J calls and clone size are as listed in that table; D and trimming were resolved from the DNA. The sample has approximately 500,000 clones, around 90% seen once; the top ten hold 7.5% to 9.5%. The CDR3 loop spans 15 amino acids. Germline V lookup: CDR1 MNHEY, CDR2 SVGAGI. Trimming removed 5 bases at V and 4 bases at J, with 14 bases between.

The chain uses TRBV6-5 and TRBJ2-2; D possibly corresponds to TRBD1 (6 bases). Sequenced material: peripheral blood. The clonotype originates from a woman aged 45 to 65 with COVID-19, enrolled during active disease. The CDR3 here is CASSPRGAGTGELFF. Written as DNA, the CDR3 is TGTGCCAGCAGTCCCAGGGGCGCGGGCACCGGGGAGCTGTTTTTT.